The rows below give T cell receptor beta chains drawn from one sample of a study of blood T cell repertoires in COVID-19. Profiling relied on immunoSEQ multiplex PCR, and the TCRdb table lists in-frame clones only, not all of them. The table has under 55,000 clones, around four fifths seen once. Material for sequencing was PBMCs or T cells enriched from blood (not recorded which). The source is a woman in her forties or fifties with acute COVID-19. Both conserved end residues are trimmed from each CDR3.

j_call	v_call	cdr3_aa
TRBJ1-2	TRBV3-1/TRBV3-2	ASSQEGTGGLYGYT
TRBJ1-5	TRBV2	ASRSRGNQPQH
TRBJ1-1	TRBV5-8	ASLPGGQGWLGTEAF
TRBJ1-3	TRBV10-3	AISEGPGNTIY
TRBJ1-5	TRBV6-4	ASNRRTENQPQH
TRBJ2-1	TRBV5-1	ASSLAGGRASGGPSSYNEQF
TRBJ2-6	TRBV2	ASEVFGANVLT
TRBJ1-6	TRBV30	AWTRGGNSPLH
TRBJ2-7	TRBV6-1	ASSELGGIGYEQY
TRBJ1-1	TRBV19	ASSTLDRVKGGTEAF
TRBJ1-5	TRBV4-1	ASSLAGQGLGSLRPQH
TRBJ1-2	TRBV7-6	ASSTGRGGYT
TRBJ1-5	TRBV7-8	ASSSGQAGQPQH
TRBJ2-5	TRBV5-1	ASSFTSAKETQY
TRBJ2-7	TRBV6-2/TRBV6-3	ASSYGGISYEQY
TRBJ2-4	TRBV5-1	ASSLGQGGNIQY
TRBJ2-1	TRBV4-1	ASSQGQLAGSYEQF